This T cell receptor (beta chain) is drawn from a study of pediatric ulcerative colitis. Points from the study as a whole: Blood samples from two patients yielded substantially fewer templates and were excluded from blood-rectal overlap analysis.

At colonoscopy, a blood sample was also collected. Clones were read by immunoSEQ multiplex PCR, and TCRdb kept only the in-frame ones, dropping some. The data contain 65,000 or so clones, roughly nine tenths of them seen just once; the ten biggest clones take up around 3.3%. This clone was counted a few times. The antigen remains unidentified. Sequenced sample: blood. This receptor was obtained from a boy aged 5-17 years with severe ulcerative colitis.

The CDR3: CAWAHPDRESFSNQPQHF. The CDR3 DNA reads as TGTGCCTGGGCGCACCCGGACAGGGAAAGTTTTAGCAATCAGCCCCAGCATTTT. The chain is built from TRBV30 and TRBJ1-5, with TRBD1 identical over 8 bases. The germline CDR1 and CDR2 sequences are GTSNPN and SVGIG (reference sequence). V lost 5 bases to trimming and J lost 0 bases; unmatched junction nucleotides: 15. This CDR3 region has 18 residues.